Shown below are 20 T cell receptor beta chains from a single sample sequenced in a study of blood T cell repertoires in COVID-19. Only in-frame clones appear in the TCRdb table, and some are missing; sequencing was by immunoSEQ multiplex PCR. The repertoire has 280,000 or so clones, 88% of them found once; the top ten carry under 8%. The sequencing sample was made of peripheral blood. These receptors were obtained from a woman in her twenties or thirties who had recovered from COVID-19.

V is TRBV7-2 and J is TRBJ2-7, with 8 bases lining up with TRBD1. Germline CDR1 SGHTA, CDR2 FQGNSA. CDR3 length: 15 residues. V gave up 3 bases and J gave up 3 bases; unmatched junction bases: 7. The CDR3 DNA reads as TGTGCCAGCAGCTTGGACAGGGCCTCAGTCTACGAGCAGTACTTC. Translation gives CASSLDRASVYEQYF.

This chain uses TRBV10-3 with TRBJ1-1; a possible D gene is TRBD1 (5 bases). This CDR3 region has 11 residues. Looked up from germline, CDR1 is ENHRY and CDR2 is SYGVKD. Trimming shortened V by 6 bases and J by 6 bases, and 8 bases separated the two germline ends. The CDR3 loop is CAISQGAEAFF. The CDR3 DNA follows: TGTGCCATCAGCCAGGGTGCTGAAGCTTTCTTT.

V gene TRBV28 combines with J gene TRBJ2-1; 9 bases are shared with TRBD1. Trimming took 2 bases from V and 1 from J; bases not matched to a gene: 6. The CDR3 length is 17 residues. Per the germline V gene, CDR1 is MDHEN and CDR2 is SYDVKM. The CDR3: CASSLNFGQGSYNEQFF. The CDR3 DNA follows: TGTGCCAGCAGTTTAAATTTCGGACAGGGGTCCTACAATGAGCAGTTCTTC.

The chain employs TRBV3-1 (or the pseudogene TRBV3-2) and TRBJ2-1, with 11 bases fitting TRBD2. Germline V gene lookup returns CDR1 LGHDT and CDR2 YNNKEL (reference sequence). This CDR3 has 15 residues. After removal of 2 bases from V and 5 bases from J, the junction contained 2 bases not matched to a gene. This chain's CDR3 is CASSQLAGGHNEQFF. Written as DNA, the CDR3 is TGTGCCAGCAGCCAACTAGCGGGAGGACACAATGAGCAGTTCTTC.

The chain recombines TRBV28 with TRBJ2-7, with TRBD2 as a possible D gene (6 bases). CDR1 MDHEN and CDR2 SYDVKM come from the germline V gene. This CDR3 has 15 amino acids. V was clipped by 0 bases and J by 5 bases, with 14 bases between them. The CDR3 is CASSLCMRGAHEQYF. The CDR3 region has the DNA TGTGCCAGCAGTTTATGTATGCGGGGTGCCCACGAGCAGTACTTC.

This rearrangement joins TRBV5-4 to TRBJ1-3, with TRBD1 as a possible D gene (5 bases). Germline values: CDR1 SGHNT, CDR2 YYREEE (reference sequence). V lost 3 bases, J lost 0 bases, and 10 bases lay in between. This CDR3 is built from 15 residues. CDR3 sequence: CASSSSGSSGNTIYF. The CDR3 nucleotides are TGTGCCAGCAGCTCCTCAGGGTCCTCTGGAAACACCATATATTTT.

This clone turned up a few times. This chain uses TRBV5-1 with TRBJ1-4; 8 nucleotides align to TRBD1. Germline V gene sequence: CDR1 SGHRS, CDR2 YFSETQ. Trimming at V came to 1 base and at J to 9 bases, leaving 2 bases not matched to a gene. This CDR3 is 13 amino acids long. Here the CDR3 DNA reads TGCGCCAGCAGCTTGTCAGGGGGCAAAAAACTGTTTTTT. This sequence encodes CASSLSGGKKLFF. Variable domain in full (rest from reference TRBV5-1 and TRBJ1-4): KAGVTQTPRYLIKTRGQQVTLSCSPISGHRSVSWYQQTPGQGLQFLFEYFSETQRNKGNFPGRFSGRQFSNSRSEMNVSTLELGDSALYLCASSLSGGKKLFFGSGTQLSVL.

V and J are TRBV28 and TRBJ1-5, with a possible D match to TRBD1 (6 bases). The CDR3 has 15 amino acids. CDR1 is MDHEN, CDR2 SYDVKM, per germline. V lost 3 bases to trimming and J lost 4 bases, with 13 bases between them. CDR3 in DNA: TGTGCCAGCAGTTTCCCCGCAGGGGCTAATCAGCCCCAGCATTTT. Amino acids: CASSFPAGANQPQHF. Based on the CDR3 plus reference TRBV28 and TRBJ1-5, the full variable domain is DVKVTQSSRYLVKRTGEKVFLECVQDMDHENMFWYRQDPGLGLRLIYFSYDVKMKEKGDIPEGYSVSREKKERFSLILESASTNQTSMYLCASSFPAGANQPQHFGDGTRLSIL.

V gene TRBV5-1 combines with J gene TRBJ2-3; 7 bases map to TRBD2. Trimming took 0 bases from V and 4 from J; bases not matched to a gene: 2. Germline assignment: CDR1 SGHRS and CDR2 YFSETQ. This CDR3 has 14 amino acids. CDR3 nucleotide sequence: TGCGCCAGCAGCTTGGCGGGGGGAGCAGATACGCAGTATTTT. It encodes CASSLAGGADTQYF.

The chain is built from TRBV29-1 and TRBJ2-4; 8 bases match TRBD1. Germline-derived CDR1 and CDR2 are SQVTM and ANQGSEA. CDR3 length: 12 amino acids. Trimming cost V 6 bases and J 4 bases; bases outside gene matches: 2. CDR3 amino acids: CSVGQVKNIQYF. CDR3 nucleotides: TGCAGCGTGGGACAGGTAAAAAACATTCAGTACTTC.

The gene calls are TRBV27 and TRBJ1-2; 9 bases agree with TRBD1. CDR3 size: 14 residues. The junction had 5 bases not matched to a gene; V was cut back by 1 base and J by 8 bases. CDR1 is MNHEY, CDR2 SMNVEV, per germline (reference sequence). The CDR3 coding sequence is TGTGCCAGCAGTTTATGGGGACAGGGCGGCGGCTACACCTTC. Translating it yields CASSLWGQGGGYTF.

V gene TRBV28 combines with J gene TRBJ1-4, with 10 bases lining up with TRBD1. With V trimmed by 5 bases and J by 5 bases, 5 bases remained unmatched. The V gene's germline CDR1 is MDHEN and CDR2 SYDVKM. The CDR3 length is 15 residues. The CDR3 DNA reads as TGTGCCAGCAGTACCCGGGACAGGGGAAATGAAAAACTGTTTTTT. Protein product: CASSTRDRGNEKLFF. The variable domain in full, with the rest retrieved from reference TRBV28 and TRBJ1-4, is DVKVTQSSRYLVKRTGEKVFLECVQDMDHENMFWYRQDPGLGLRLIYFSYDVKMKEKGDIPEGYSVSREKKERFSLILESASTNQTSMYLCASSTRDRGNEKLFFGSGTQLSVL.

This chain joins TRBV16 and TRBJ1-4; 8 bases are shared with TRBD1. V was clipped by 2 bases and J by 8 bases; unmatched bases: 1. The germline CDR1 and CDR2 sequences are KGHSY and FQNENV. This CDR3 is built from 13 residues. CDR3 sequence (DNA): TGTGCCAGCAGCCAAACAGGGGGAGAAAAACTGTTTTTT. Amino acids: CASSQTGGEKLFF.

This sequence joins TRBV5-1 and TRBJ2-3; possibly TRBD1 for D (5 bases). The V and J ends lost 1 base and 4 bases respectively, with 13 bases between them. The germline V gene encodes CDR1 SGHRS and CDR2 YFSETQ. This CDR3 comprises 15 residues. The CDR3 region is CASSLRQGNADTQYF. The CDR3 DNA reads TGCGCCAGCAGCTTGAGGCAGGGTAACGCAGATACGCAGTATTTT.

The rearrangement joins TRBV6-6 to TRBJ2-7; 7 bases agree with TRBD2. CDR1 and CDR2 (germline): MNHNY, SVGAGI (reference sequence). The CDR3 has 15 residues. V shed 8 bases, J shed 1 base, and the junction held 11 bases outside the gene matches. The CDR3 coding sequence is TGTGCCAGCCTTGGTGTGGGCGGGGGTTCCTACGAGCAGTACTTC. Protein sequence: CASLGVGGGSYEQYF.

This clone has a single count. The V and J genes are TRBV29-1 and TRBJ1-1; maybe TRBD1 (5 bases). The V and J ends lost 6 bases and 1 base respectively, with 15 bases between them. This CDR3 is built from 14 residues. CDR1 and CDR2 from the germline V gene are SQVTM and ANQGSEA. Written as DNA, the CDR3 is TGCAGCGTGAAAAGGGGTAGGGGGAACACTGAAGCTTTCTTT. It codes for CSVKRGRGNTEAFF.

The gene calls are TRBV6-1 and TRBJ2-7; D call uncertain. Trimming took 3 bases from V and 0 from J, leaving 9 bases between them. CDR3 length: 14 residues. Germline V lookup: CDR1 MNHNS, CDR2 SASEGT. As DNA, the CDR3 is TGTGCCAGCAGTGACGTATTGTCCTCCTACGAGCAGTACTTC. This sequence encodes CASSDVLSSYEQYF.

V and J are TRBV5-1 and TRBJ1-2; a possible D gene is TRBD1 (5 bases). Germline-derived CDR1 and CDR2 are SGHRS and YFSETQ. The CDR3 has 15 residues. V was cut by 0 bases and J by 6 bases, with 15 bases left in between. CDR3 in amino acids: CASSLGTGRANGYTF. CDR3 coding DNA: TGCGCCAGCAGCTTGGGTACAGGAAGGGCGAATGGCTACACCTTC.

The chain has TRBV4-2 and TRBJ1-1; no definite D call. Trimming pared 7 bases from V and 4 bases from J, leaving 10 bases between. This CDR3 is 12 amino acids long. Germline V gene sequence: CDR1 LGHNA, CDR2 YNFKEQ. CDR3 nucleotides: TGTGCCAGCACCCTCGGAGGCACTGAAGCTTTCTTT. This sequence encodes CASTLGGTEAFF.

The rearrangement links TRBV19 to TRBJ1-1, with D unresolved. Trimming pared 5 bases from V and 1 base from J, leaving 14 bases between. There are 15 residues in the CDR3. The germline gives CDR1 LNHDA, CDR2 SQIVND (reference sequence). As DNA, the CDR3 is TGTGCCAGTAGTGGACTAATAAGGCAGAACACTGAAGCTTTCTTT. Translating gives CASSGLIRQNTEAFF.